The source of this T cell receptor (beta chain) is a study of vaccination and CD4 T cells after COVID-19. About the research overall: Participants, all vaccine recipients, received two doses of either BNT162b2 or mRNA-1273.

The CDR3 runs to 15 residues. CDR1 KGHSH and CDR2 LQKENI come from the germline V gene. V dropped 1 base and J dropped 1 base, with 10 bases sitting between them. This clonotype has more than one count but fewer than ten. Its antigen is as yet unknown. Scientists ran DNA taken from cultured CD4+ T cells through the Oncomine TCR Beta short-read assay for sequencing. Genomic DNA was extracted from cultured CD4+ T cells. TCRdb itself ran the PCR reads through MiXCR, one entry per CDR3 protein. The profile shows 15,000 to 20,000 distinct CDR3 sequences, about half of them singletons. Sample time point: late sampling 161 to 241 days after vaccination in a few convalescent patients. Treatment specified: approximately 9-day PBMC culture with coronavirus spike peptide pools or control peptides (ViraFEST assay).

This chain uses TRBV18 with TRBJ2-5, with D unresolved. The material was CD4+ T cells from blood, cultured in vitro, obtained about 7 months after SARS-CoV-2 vaccination. This receptor was taken from a human donor who had recovered from COVID-19. The CDR3 bases are TGTGCCAGCTCACCACGATACGGGTCCCAAGAGACCCAGTACTTC. Translated: CASSPRYGSQETQYF.